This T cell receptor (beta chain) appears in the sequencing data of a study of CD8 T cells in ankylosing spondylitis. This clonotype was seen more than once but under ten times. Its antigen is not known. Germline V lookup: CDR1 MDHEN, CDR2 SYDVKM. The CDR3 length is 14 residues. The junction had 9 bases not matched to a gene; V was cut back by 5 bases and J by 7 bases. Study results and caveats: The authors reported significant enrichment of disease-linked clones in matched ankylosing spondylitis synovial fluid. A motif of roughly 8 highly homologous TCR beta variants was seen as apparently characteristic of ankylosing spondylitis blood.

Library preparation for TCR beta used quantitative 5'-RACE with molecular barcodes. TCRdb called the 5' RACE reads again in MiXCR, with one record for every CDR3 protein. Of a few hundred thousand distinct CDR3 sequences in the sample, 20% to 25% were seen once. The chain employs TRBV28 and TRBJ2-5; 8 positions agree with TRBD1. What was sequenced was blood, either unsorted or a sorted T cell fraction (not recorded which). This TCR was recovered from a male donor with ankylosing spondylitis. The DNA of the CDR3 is TGTGCCAGCAGTCCTCGGACAGGGATGTGGACCCAGTACTTC. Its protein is CASSPRTGMWTQYF.